These T cell receptor beta chains were read from a single sample in a study of cytomegalovirus exposure and HLA in healthy donors. TCRdb's copy holds only in-frame clones and misses some; the assay was immunoSEQ multiplex PCR. The table has roughly 100,000 clones, approximately 82% seen once. Sequencing used PBMCs. Every receptor here comes from a man aged 40-50 years in good health and CMV-seropositive. CDR3s include the opening cysteine and the closing phenylalanine or tryptophan. Fields, in order: CDR3 length, V gene, clone size, J gene, D gene, CDR3 DNA, CDR3 protein. A D gene is named only where the DNA matches it firmly. Some rows have no size entry. The others give once, few or many, or a class for an expanded clone.

CDR3 length: 15; V gene: TRBV28; clone size: .; J gene: TRBJ1-2; D gene: TRBD1; CDR3 DNA: TGTGCCAGCACTCAAGCCGGGACAGGGGGCTTTGGCTACACCTTC; CDR3 protein: CASTQAGTGGFGYTF
CDR3 length: 16; V gene: TRBV7-2; clone size: few; J gene: TRBJ1-1; D gene: .; CDR3 DNA: TGTGCCAGCAGCTTAGGCGGGGGGGGCGCGGACACTGAAGCTTTCTTT; CDR3 protein: CASSLGGGGADTEAFF
CDR3 length: 15; V gene: TRBV2; clone size: .; J gene: TRBJ2-7; D gene: TRBD2; CDR3 DNA: TGTGCCAGCAGTGATATAGCGGGAAAGAGATACGAGCAGTACTTC; CDR3 protein: CASSDIAGKRYEQYF
CDR3 length: 15; V gene: TRBV27; clone size: .; J gene: TRBJ2-7; D gene: TRBD1; CDR3 DNA: TGTGCCAGCAGTCACCGGCAGGGGGCCTCCTACGAGCAGTACTTC; CDR3 protein: CASSHRQGASYEQYF
CDR3 length: 16; V gene: TRBV15; clone size: .; J gene: TRBJ2-7; D gene: .; CDR3 DNA: TGTGCCACCAGCAGAGATCGGGGGGCCAACTCCTACGAGCAGTACTTC; CDR3 protein: CATSRDRGANSYEQYF
CDR3 length: 15; V gene: TRBV5-6; clone size: .; J gene: TRBJ2-2; D gene: .; CDR3 DNA: TGTGCCAGCAGCTTGTACGTCGCGCGGGTCGGGGAGCTGTTTTTT; CDR3 protein: CASSLYVARVGELFF
CDR3 length: 15; V gene: TRBV6-5; clone size: .; J gene: TRBJ1-1; D gene: .; CDR3 DNA: TGTGCCAGCCGGACCGGGGTGTCCGCGGGCACTGAAGCTTTCTTT; CDR3 protein: CASRTGVSAGTEAFF
CDR3 length: 14; V gene: TRBV11-1; clone size: .; J gene: TRBJ2-7; D gene: .; CDR3 DNA: TGTGCCAGCAGCCCCGGGGGGCCTTCCTACGAGCAGTACTTC; CDR3 protein: CASSPGGPSYEQYF
CDR3 length: 14; V gene: TRBV7-6; clone size: .; J gene: TRBJ1-2; D gene: .; CDR3 DNA: TGTGCCAGCAGCTCTCAACTGGGGCAGGGCGGCTACACCTTC; CDR3 protein: CASSSQLGQGGYTF
CDR3 length: 17; V gene: TRBV4-3; clone size: .; J gene: TRBJ2-3; D gene: TRBD2; CDR3 DNA: TGCGCCAGCAGCCAAGCCCCAGCGGCGGGGGGGGCAGATACGCAGTATTTT; CDR3 protein: CASSQAPAAGGADTQYF
CDR3 length: 14; V gene: TRBV30; clone size: few; J gene: TRBJ2-2; D gene: TRBD1; CDR3 DNA: TGTGCCTGGGTCAGACAGGGCTACACCGGGGAGCTGTTTTTT; CDR3 protein: CAWVRQGYTGELFF
CDR3 length: 12; V gene: TRBV4-2; clone size: .; J gene: TRBJ2-1; D gene: TRBD1; CDR3 DNA: TGTGCCAGCAGCCAGGACAGGAATGAGCAGTTCTTC; CDR3 protein: CASSQDRNEQFF
CDR3 length: 15; V gene: TRBV18; clone size: .; J gene: TRBJ2-1; D gene: .; CDR3 DNA: TGTACCAGCTCCCCTCCGGTTGGTTCCTACAATGAGCAGTTCTTC; CDR3 protein: CTSSPPVGSYNEQFF
CDR3 length: 14; V gene: TRBV29-1; clone size: few; J gene: TRBJ2-1; D gene: TRBD1; CDR3 DNA: TGCAGCGTGGAACAGGGGAGCTCCTACAATGAGCAGTTCTTC; CDR3 protein: CSVEQGSSYNEQFF
CDR3 length: 13; V gene: TRBV4-2; clone size: .; J gene: TRBJ2-1; D gene: .; CDR3 DNA: TGTGCCAGCAGCCAAGATCCCACTAGCGAGCAGTTCTTC; CDR3 protein: CASSQDPTSEQFF
CDR3 length: 11; V gene: TRBV5-4; clone size: .; J gene: TRBJ2-5; D gene: .; CDR3 DNA: TGTGCCAGCAGTACAGGGGAGACCCAGTACTTC; CDR3 protein: CASSTGETQYF
CDR3 length: 14; V gene: TRBV12-5; clone size: .; J gene: TRBJ1-2; D gene: TRBD1; CDR3 DNA: TGTGCTAGTGGTTCCCGACAGGGGGTTGAGGGCTACACCTTC; CDR3 protein: CASGSRQGVEGYTF
CDR3 length: 14; V gene: TRBV18; clone size: .; J gene: TRBJ1-3; D gene: .; CDR3 DNA: TGTGCCAGCTCACCAACGGGATCGGAGGACACCATATATTTT; CDR3 protein: CASSPTGSEDTIYF
CDR3 length: 14; V gene: TRBV9; clone size: .; J gene: TRBJ2-5; D gene: TRBD2; CDR3 DNA: TGTGCCAGCAGCGAGTCTAGCGGGGGGTTGGCCCAGTACTTC; CDR3 protein: CASSESSGGLAQYF
CDR3 length: 15; V gene: TRBV6-6; clone size: .; J gene: TRBJ1-4; D gene: TRBD1; CDR3 DNA: TGTGCCAGCAGGGGGGACAGGGGTGTTTCGGAAAAACTGTTTTTT; CDR3 protein: CASRGDRGVSEKLFF
CDR3 length: 12; V gene: TRBV2; clone size: few; J gene: TRBJ2-7; D gene: .; CDR3 DNA: TGTGCCAGCAGACAGGGCAGTCGGGAGCAGTACTTC; CDR3 protein: CASRQGSREQYF
CDR3 length: 13; V gene: TRBV7-9; clone size: .; J gene: TRBJ1-1; D gene: .; CDR3 DNA: TGTGCCAGCAGCATCGACTCGGGCACTGAAGCTTTCTTT; CDR3 protein: CASSIDSGTEAFF
CDR3 length: 14; V gene: TRBV5-8; clone size: .; J gene: TRBJ1-2; D gene: TRBD1; CDR3 DNA: TGTGCCAGCAGCTTGACTGGGACAGGGAGTGGAAGCACCTTC; CDR3 protein: CASSLTGTGSGSTF
CDR3 length: 17; V gene: TRBV7-3; clone size: .; J gene: TRBJ2-2; D gene: TRBD2; CDR3 DNA: TGTGCCAGCAGCTTAGGGCTAGCGGGAGGTATCACCGGGGAGCTGTTTTTT; CDR3 protein: CASSLGLAGGITGELFF
CDR3 length: 16; V gene: TRBV7-9; clone size: .; J gene: TRBJ2-1; D gene: .; CDR3 DNA: TGTGCCAGCAGCTTATTTTTCGGCAGGGCGTACAATGAGCAGTTCTTC; CDR3 protein: CASSLFFGRAYNEQFF
CDR3 length: 13; V gene: TRBV7-2; clone size: .; J gene: TRBJ2-3; D gene: .; CDR3 DNA: TGTGCCAGCAGCTTGGCCACCACAGATACGCAGTATTTT; CDR3 protein: CASSLATTDTQYF
CDR3 length: 14; V gene: TRBV5-6; clone size: .; J gene: TRBJ2-6; D gene: .; CDR3 DNA: TGTGCCAGCAGCGTTCTCTCTGGGGCCAACGTCCTGACTTTC; CDR3 protein: CASSVLSGANVLTF
CDR3 length: 16; V gene: TRBV14; clone size: .; J gene: TRBJ2-1; D gene: TRBD2; CDR3 DNA: TGTGCCAGCAGCCAGCCACTAGCGGGACACTACAATGAGCAGTTCTTC; CDR3 protein: CASSQPLAGHYNEQFF
CDR3 length: 15; V gene: TRBV9; clone size: few; J gene: TRBJ2-2; D gene: TRBD2; CDR3 DNA: TGTGCCAGCAGCCAGTCTAGCGGGAGAACCGGGGAGCTGTTTTTT; CDR3 protein: CASSQSSGRTGELFF
CDR3 length: 13; V gene: TRBV6-1; clone size: .; J gene: TRBJ2-5; D gene: TRBD2; CDR3 DNA: TGTGCCAGCAGGTGGGGGGGGTGGGAGACCCAGTACTTC; CDR3 protein: CASRWGGWETQYF
CDR3 length: 17; V gene: TRBV4-1; clone size: .; J gene: TRBJ1-3; D gene: .; CDR3 DNA: TGCGCCAGCAGCCAAGAGGGGATTTGGGGGCACGGAACCACCATATATTTT; CDR3 protein: CASSQEGIWGHGTTIYF
CDR3 length: 12; V gene: TRBV7-3; clone size: .; J gene: TRBJ1-6; D gene: .; CDR3 DNA: TGTGCCAGCAGCTTTCCAAATTCACCCCTCCACTTT; CDR3 protein: CASSFPNSPLHF
CDR3 length: 14; V gene: TRBV7-2; clone size: few; J gene: TRBJ1-2; D gene: TRBD1; CDR3 DNA: TGTGCCAGCAGCTCCATTACAGGGGGCTATGGCTACACCTTC; CDR3 protein: CASSSITGGYGYTF
CDR3 length: 16; V gene: TRBV4-1; clone size: once; J gene: TRBJ1-2; D gene: .; CDR3 DNA: TGCGCCAGCAGCCAAGATGAACTATCTACTAACTATGGCTACACCTTC; CDR3 protein: CASSQDELSTNYGYTF
CDR3 length: 11; V gene: TRBV6-5; clone size: .; J gene: TRBJ2-1; D gene: .; CDR3 DNA: TGTGCCAGCAGCGCGCCGAATGAGCAGTTCTTC; CDR3 protein: CASSAPNEQFF
CDR3 length: 13; V gene: TRBV29-1; clone size: few; J gene: TRBJ1-1; D gene: TRBD1; CDR3 DNA: TGCAGCGTTGAGACTGACAGGGACGCTGAAGCTTTCTTT; CDR3 protein: CSVETDRDAEAFF
CDR3 length: 16; V gene: TRBV7-8; clone size: .; J gene: TRBJ2-5; D gene: TRBD1; CDR3 DNA: TGTGCCAGCAGCCCCGGGACAGGGAAAGGCCAAGAGACCCAGTACTTC; CDR3 protein: CASSPGTGKGQETQYF
CDR3 length: 13; V gene: TRBV9; clone size: .; J gene: TRBJ2-1; D gene: .; CDR3 DNA: TGTGCCAGTTCCGGGACTTATTACAATGAGCAGTTCTTC; CDR3 protein: CASSGTYYNEQFF
CDR3 length: 13; V gene: TRBV30; clone size: .; J gene: TRBJ1-2; D gene: .; CDR3 DNA: TGTGCCTCCTACCCCCAGGGAAGCTATGGCTACACCTTC; CDR3 protein: CASYPQGSYGYTF
CDR3 length: 16; V gene: TRBV14; clone size: .; J gene: TRBJ2-3; D gene: TRBD1; CDR3 DNA: TGTGCCAGCAGCCCACGGACAGGAGGAGACACAGATACGCAGTATTTT; CDR3 protein: CASSPRTGGDTDTQYF
CDR3 length: 15; V gene: TRBV30; clone size: .; J gene: TRBJ1-6; D gene: TRBD1; CDR3 DNA: TGTGCTTCCAGGACAGGGAAGGCCCGAGTGTCACCCCTCCACTTT; CDR3 protein: CASRTGKARVSPLHF
CDR3 length: 15; V gene: TRBV7-2; clone size: .; J gene: TRBJ2-7; D gene: TRBD2; CDR3 DNA: TGTGCCAGCAGCCCCCCCGGGACTAGTCCCAACGAGCAGTACTTC; CDR3 protein: CASSPPGTSPNEQYF
CDR3 length: 15; V gene: TRBV5-6; clone size: .; J gene: TRBJ2-5; D gene: .; CDR3 DNA: TGTGCCAGCAGCTTTAGCGGACTTAAGTTAGAGACCCAGTACTTC; CDR3 protein: CASSFSGLKLETQYF
CDR3 length: 14; V gene: TRBV10-3; clone size: once; J gene: TRBJ2-1; D gene: TRBD2; CDR3 DNA: TGTGCCATCAGTCATAGCGGGGGGGCTAATGAGCAGTTCTTC; CDR3 protein: CAISHSGGANEQFF
CDR3 length: 14; V gene: TRBV7-2; clone size: few; J gene: TRBJ2-7; D gene: .; CDR3 DNA: TGTGCCAGCAGCTCTCCCCCGAGGATCTACGAGCAGTACTTC; CDR3 protein: CASSSPPRIYEQYF
CDR3 length: 13; V gene: TRBV7-3; clone size: .; J gene: TRBJ1-6; D gene: .; CDR3 DNA: TGTGCCAGCAGCTTAACCGTCGGTTCACCCCTCCACTTT; CDR3 protein: CASSLTVGSPLHF
CDR3 length: 17; V gene: TRBV27; clone size: .; J gene: TRBJ1-3; D gene: .; CDR3 DNA: TGTGCCAGCAGTCTAGGGGTCCCCAGGGGAGCAGGAAACACCATATATTTT; CDR3 protein: CASSLGVPRGAGNTIYF
CDR3 length: 13; V gene: TRBV4-2; clone size: .; J gene: TRBJ1-5; D gene: .; CDR3 DNA: TGTGCCAGCAGCCAAGATCAGGGTATGGCCCAGCATTTT; CDR3 protein: CASSQDQGMAQHF
CDR3 length: 15; V gene: TRBV30; clone size: .; J gene: TRBJ1-6; D gene: TRBD1; CDR3 DNA: TGTGCCTGGTCCCCAGAGAGGGACAGGGAGAAACCCCTCCACTTT; CDR3 protein: CAWSPERDREKPLHF
CDR3 length: 15; V gene: TRBV5-4; clone size: .; J gene: TRBJ2-7; D gene: TRBD2; CDR3 DNA: TGTGCCAGCAGCGCGGGACTAGCGACTTCCTACGAGCAGTACTTC; CDR3 protein: CASSAGLATSYEQYF
CDR3 length: 16; V gene: TRBV30; clone size: .; J gene: TRBJ1-1; D gene: .; CDR3 DNA: TGTGCCTGGAGTAGGACGGGGATGGGTTTGAACACTGAAGCTTTCTTT; CDR3 protein: CAWSRTGMGLNTEAFF
CDR3 length: 12; V gene: TRBV6-5; clone size: .; J gene: TRBJ1-5; D gene: .; CDR3 DNA: TGTGCCAGCGGCAATAGCAATCAGCCCCAGCATTTT; CDR3 protein: CASGNSNQPQHF
CDR3 length: 14; V gene: TRBV6-1; clone size: .; J gene: TRBJ2-3; D gene: .; CDR3 DNA: TGTGCCAGCAGTGAGGCGGGATACACAGATACGCAGTATTTT; CDR3 protein: CASSEAGYTDTQYF
CDR3 length: 17; V gene: TRBV7-2; clone size: .; J gene: TRBJ2-2; D gene: TRBD2; CDR3 DNA: TGTGCCAGCAGCTCCCGGGGACTAGCGGCAAACACCGGGGAGCTGTTTTTT; CDR3 protein: CASSSRGLAANTGELFF
CDR3 length: 13; V gene: TRBV10-2; clone size: .; J gene: TRBJ1-4; D gene: .; CDR3 DNA: TGCGCCAGCAGACAGGGTGGGGTTGAAAAACTGTTTTTT; CDR3 protein: CASRQGGVEKLFF